The 24 T cell receptor beta chains presented below share a single source sample, sequenced in a study of beta chain features in type 1 diabetes. TCRB transcripts that were expressed got sequenced, as all of the isolated RNA had been reverse transcribed. TCRdb keeps only in-frame clones here, not all; method: immunoSEQ multiplex PCR. The table shows 400,000 to 450,000 clones, with roughly 14% occurring only once. The specimen was naive CD4+ T cells from blood. These receptors came from a man younger than 40 in good health.

This chain links TRBV4-3 with TRBJ2-3, with 8 bases aligning to TRBD2. The CDR3 contains 16 residues. Germline lookup yields CDR1 LGHNA and CDR2 YSLEER. V shed 3 bases and J 4 bases; nucleotides not matched to a gene: 9. DNA of the CDR3: TGCGCCAGCAGCCACGCTAGCGGGCGCAGCGCAGATACGCAGTATTTT. As protein: CASSHASGRSADTQYF.

V and J are TRBV5-4 and TRBJ2-5; D is uncertain. Between the trimmed V and J ends, which lost 4 bases and 4 bases, there was a span of 14 bases. Per germline, CDR1 SGHNT and CDR2 YYREEE (reference sequence). The CDR3 runs to 14 residues. In DNA, the CDR3 is TGTGCCAGCAGCGTTCTTGCTCTAGGAGAGACCCAGTACTTC. This translates into CASSVLALGETQYF.

This chain joins TRBV9 and TRBJ2-2; 9 positions match TRBD2. V lost 0 bases, J lost 5 bases, and 11 bases stayed unmatched. CDR3 length: 18 amino acids. The V gene's germline CDR1 is SGDLS and CDR2 YYNGEE. CDR3 sequence reads: CASSVEEGSGRRTGELFF. Written as DNA, the CDR3 is TGTGCCAGCAGCGTAGAGGAAGGAAGCGGGAGGAGGACCGGGGAGCTGTTTTTT.

The rearrangement links TRBV7-2 to TRBJ2-7; D gene uncertain. V was shortened by 5 bases and J by 5 bases, with 7 bases between the two germline ends. Germline V gene data show CDR1 as SGHTA and CDR2 as FQGNSA. The CDR3 length is 11 residues. CDR3 sequence reads: CASSQYDEQYF. The CDR3 bases are TGTGCCAGCAGCCAATACGACGAGCAGTACTTC.

Regarding this clone: Other nucleotide sequences in the sample specify the same CDR3. CDR3 sequence: CSVAGRNTDTQYF. The CDR3 DNA sequence: TGCAGCGTCGCCGGGAGGAACACAGATACGCAGTATTTT. V is TRBV29-1 and J is TRBJ2-3, with TRBD2 identical over 7 bases. J lost 2 bases, V lost 6 bases, and 5 bases had no gene match. The CDR3 is 13 amino acids. CDR1 is SQVTM and CDR2 is ANQGSEA in the germline V gene.

The chain combines TRBV27 with TRBJ2-7; D ambiguous. V lost 10 bases, J lost 6 bases, and 19 bases lay in between. Germline loops: CDR1 MNHEY, CDR2 SMNVEV (reference sequence). The CDR3 covers 13 residues. CDR3: CATRLAVGSEQYV. CDR3 DNA sequence: TGTGCCACAAGACTGGCAGTGGGATCCGAGCAGTACGTC.

This clone was observed a few times. This chain joins TRBV7-9 and TRBJ2-1; D is undetermined. The CDR3 has 13 amino acids. The V and J ends lost 4 bases and 5 bases respectively, with 9 bases between them. Germline loops: CDR1 SEHNR, CDR2 FQNEAQ (reference sequence). The CDR3 protein is CASSSPADNEQFF. For the CDR3, the DNA is TGTGCCAGCAGCTCTCCCGCGGACAATGAGCAGTTCTTC.

This chain joins TRBV2 and TRBJ2-6, with D unresolved. Trimming shortened V by 10 bases and J by 1 base, and 11 bases separated the two germline ends. Germline V gene sequence: CDR1 SNHLY, CDR2 FYNNEI. The CDR3 is 14 residues long. The CDR3: CATRPRSGANVLTF. The CDR3 coding sequence is TGTGCCACAAGACCGCGGTCTGGGGCCAACGTCCTGACTTTC.

This clone was observed a handful of times. This chain uses TRBV5-6 with TRBJ2-1, with TRBD1 matching over 8 bases. The CDR3 loop spans 17 amino acids. V shed 4 bases and J 7 bases; nucleotides not matched to a gene: 16. Germline V gene lookup returns CDR1 SGHDT and CDR2 YYEEEE. The CDR3 here is CASSPMTRGPFTNEQFF. CDR3 coding DNA: TGTGCCAGCAGCCCCATGACCAGGGGGCCGTTTACGAATGAGCAGTTCTTC.

The chain uses TRBV13 and TRBJ2-2, with D possibly being TRBD2 (6 bases). Between the trimmed V and J ends, which lost 1 base and 10 bases, there was a span of 13 bases. This CDR3 region has 14 residues. Germline assignment: CDR1 PRHDT and CDR2 FYEKMQ (reference sequence). The CDR3 DNA is TGTGCCAGCAGCTTAGAAGGAGGGCGTGCGGAGCTGTTTTTT. This sequence encodes CASSLEGGRAELFF.

This clone turned up a few times. This sequence joins TRBV7-9 and TRBJ2-7; TRBD2 aligns across 8 bases. V lost 0 bases to trimming and J lost 5 bases; unmatched junction nucleotides: 3. Germline V gene lookup returns CDR1 SEHNR and CDR2 FQNEAQ (reference sequence). This CDR3 comprises 14 residues. For the CDR3, the DNA is TGTGCCAGCAGCTTAGCCAGCGGGAGTGACGAGCAGTACGTC. Translated, it gives CASSLASGSDEQYV.

There are a few counts of this clone. The chain couples TRBV30 to TRBJ2-3; D unresolved. CDR3 length: 13 residues. Germline V gene lookup returns CDR1 GTSNPN and CDR2 SVGIG (reference sequence). V lost 0 bases to trimming and J lost 6 bases, with 10 bases between them. For the CDR3, the DNA is TGTGCCTGGAGTGTGCGCCGCCCGGATACGCAGTATTTT. It yields the protein CAWSVRRPDTQYF.

The CDR3 sequence: CASSVGSGSAGELFF. CDR3 nucleotide sequence: TGTGCCAGCAGCGTAGGGAGTGGATCGGCCGGGGAGCTGTTTTTT. This chain links TRBV9 with TRBJ2-2; no reliable D call. Germline CDR1 and CDR2: SGDLS and YYNGEE. V gave up 0 bases and J gave up 6 bases, with 12 bases separating them. This CDR3 has 15 residues.

The V and J genes are TRBV4-3 and TRBJ2-1; 12 nucleotides align to TRBD2. From germline, CDR1 is LGHNA and CDR2 YSLEER. CDR3 length: 17 residues. The trim removed 1 base at V and 2 bases at J, leaving 3 bases unmatched. CDR3 loop: CASSQGTSGITYNEQFF. CDR3 DNA sequence: TGCGCCAGCAGCCAAGGGACTAGCGGGATAACCTACAATGAGCAGTTCTTC.

Worth noting for this clone: Other nucleotide sequences from this sample produce the same CDR3. This rearrangement joins TRBV18 to TRBJ2-7; the D is unclear. Germline V gene sequence: CDR1 KGHSH, CDR2 LQKENI. Trimming removed 6 bases from V and 1 base from J, with 13 bases in between. This CDR3 has 14 amino acids. The CDR3 nucleotides read TGTGCCAGCTCCCCAGATTTATCGTCCTACGAGCAGTACGTC. Translating it yields CASSPDLSSYEQYV.

There are a few counts of this clone. The V call is TRBV29-1, the J call TRBJ2-1, with no clear D. Trimming took 2 bases from V and 6 from J, leaving 8 bases between them. Looked up from germline, CDR1 is SQVTM and CDR2 is ANQGSEA. This CDR3 is built from 12 residues. The CDR3 nucleotides read TGCAGCGTTGAATCCCGGGTCAATGAGCAGTTCTTC. The encoded protein is CSVESRVNEQFF.

This clone showed up just a few times. This chain joins TRBV7-2 and TRBJ2-3, with D possibly TRBD2 on 6 matching bases. The germline V gene has CDR1 SGHTA and CDR2 FQGNSA. The ends were cut back, 5 bases at V and 6 bases at J, with 12 bases in the middle. The CDR3 has 13 amino acids. DNA of the CDR3: TGTGCCAGCAGCCCTGCTGGGGGGGATACGCAGTATTTT. Translated: CASSPAGGDTQYF.

This clone was seen more than once but under ten times. The rearrangement links TRBV6-6 to TRBJ1-2; TRBD1 is a possible D gene (5 bases). The CDR3 contains 13 residues. Trimming cost V 3 bases and J 8 bases, with 13 bases left between them. Germline CDR1 reads MNHNY; CDR2 reads SVGAGI (reference sequence). CDR3 sequence (DNA): TGTGCCAGCAGTTATCAGGGTTTAGAGGGCTACACCTTC. It is translated as CASSYQGLEGYTF.

This clone was detected only a few times. The V and J genes are TRBV6-4 and TRBJ2-7; D may be TRBD1 (5 bases). Trimming left V 4 bases short and J 3 bases short, with 13 bases between. Looked up from germline, CDR1 is MRHNA and CDR2 is SNTAGT. The CDR3 sequence is 14 residues long. CDR3 amino acids: CASSGHAGFYEQYF. CDR3 nucleotide sequence: TGTGCCAGCAGTGGCCATGCAGGGTTCTACGAGCAGTACTTC.

This clone was picked up a small number of times. J is TRBJ1-4 and V is TRBV6-1; D is ambiguous. Per the germline V gene, CDR1 is MNHNS and CDR2 is SASEGT. This CDR3 spans 13 amino acids. Deletions cut 8 bases from V and 5 bases from J, with 12 bases between. DNA for the CDR3: TGTGCCAGCGTACAGTTTGGGAATGAAAAACTGTTTTTT. This codes for CASVQFGNEKLFF.

There are a few counts of this clone. V is TRBV6-1 and J is TRBJ2-5; 14 nucleotides align to TRBD2. The CDR3 is 17 amino acids. Trimming removed 4 bases from V and 5 bases from J; junction bases left unmatched: 9. Looked up from germline, CDR1 is MNHNS and CDR2 is SASEGT. CDR3 DNA sequence: TGTGCCAGCAGTGGAGGACTAGCGGGAGGTGTACAGGAGACCCAGTACTTC. Protein product: CASSGGLAGGVQETQYF.

This clone appeared a few times. The chain links TRBV6-5 to TRBJ2-3, with D perhaps matching TRBD2 (5 bases). The CDR3 extends over 15 amino acids. CDR1 and CDR2 from the germline V gene are MNHEY and SVGAGI. The ends were cut back, 0 bases at V and 1 base at J, with 8 bases in the middle. CDR3 DNA: TGTGCCAGCAGTTACTCGCGGGCTGGCACAGATACGCAGTATTTT. Its protein product is CASSYSRAGTDTQYF.

J is TRBJ2-1 and V is TRBV5-4; D is possibly TRBD2 (5 bases). Trimming took 0 bases from V and 6 from J, leaving 16 bases between them. The CDR3 extends over 16 amino acids. Germline V CDR1 and CDR2: SGHNT, YYREEE (reference sequence). The CDR3 is CASSLGTHAGVNEQFF. In DNA form, the CDR3 reads TGTGCCAGCAGCTTGGGGACTCATGCAGGAGTCAATGAGCAGTTCTTC.

This clone was recorded a few times. The chain uses TRBV5-1 and TRBJ2-7, with unresolved D. This CDR3 comprises 15 residues. Germline CDR1 is SGHRS and CDR2 is YFSETQ. Deletions cut 0 bases from V and 2 bases from J, with 12 bases between. This CDR3 reads CASSLVIGDTYEQYF. CDR3 in DNA: TGCGCCAGCAGCTTGGTAATCGGAGATACCTACGAGCAGTACTTC.